A selection of T cell receptor beta chains follows, all from one sample in a study of blood T cells in healthy people across ages. Via MiXCR, TCRdb re-called the 5' RACE reads, giving one row per CDR3 protein. The profile shows hundreds of thousands of distinct CDR3 sequences, approximately 22% of them singletons. Sequencing was performed on blood. Receptors originate from a man aged 65 to 85 in good health. Both conserved end residues are part of each CDR3. D genes are given only for firm matches.

v_gene: TRBV29-1; d_gene: -; CDR3aa: CSVGANTEAFF
v_gene: TRBV5-1; d_gene: -; CDR3aa: CASSLGTAENTEAFF
v_gene: TRBV12-3/TRBV12-4; d_gene: TRBD2; CDR3aa: CASSSASGGRNEQYF
v_gene: TRBV7-9; d_gene: -; CDR3aa: CASSFGTPNTDTQYF
v_gene: TRBV5-1; d_gene: TRBD1; CDR3aa: CASTADREEGYTF
v_gene: TRBV24-1; d_gene: -; CDR3aa: CATSLVGSTGELFF
v_gene: TRBV19; d_gene: -; CDR3aa: CASNNREFAEAFF
v_gene: TRBV20-1; d_gene: -; CDR3aa: CSASNSATGGNEQFF
v_gene: TRBV18; d_gene: -; CDR3aa: CASSPKQGSEQFF
v_gene: TRBV12-5; d_gene: TRBD2; CDR3aa: CASGLAFTREVREQFF
v_gene: TRBV2; d_gene: -; CDR3aa: CASSEVREAFF
v_gene: TRBV6-2/TRBV6-3; d_gene: -; CDR3aa: CASQIPPGELFF
v_gene: TRBV5-1; d_gene: TRBD2; CDR3aa: CASSEILAGGSYNEQFF
v_gene: TRBV12-3/TRBV12-4; d_gene: -; CDR3aa: CASTATSSSYNEQFF
v_gene: TRBV20-1; d_gene: -; CDR3aa: CSARDSRTSAPLHF
v_gene: TRBV20-1; d_gene: TRBD1; CDR3aa: CSASPGGTKNIQYF
v_gene: TRBV6-2/TRBV6-3; d_gene: -; CDR3aa: CASNDRSSYEQYF
v_gene: TRBV2; d_gene: -; CDR3aa: CASRRTVQETQYF
v_gene: TRBV7-9; d_gene: -; CDR3aa: CASSSDRARYEQFF
v_gene: TRBV12-3/TRBV12-4; d_gene: -; CDR3aa: CASSPYGGGIVNGYTF
v_gene: TRBV5-1; d_gene: -; CDR3aa: CASKGGGFTDTQYF
v_gene: TRBV20-1; d_gene: TRBD2; CDR3aa: CSAQGLAGENTGELFF
v_gene: TRBV5-1; d_gene: TRBD1; CDR3aa: CASSLGVGQNSGNTIYF
v_gene: TRBV9; d_gene: TRBD2; CDR3aa: CASSVLQGLGKDTQYF
v_gene: TRBV28; d_gene: -; CDR3aa: CASKGVLYEQYF
v_gene: TRBV7-2; d_gene: TRBD2; CDR3aa: CASSSTSGVSTDAQYF
v_gene: TRBV12-3/TRBV12-4; d_gene: -; CDR3aa: CASSPIPKEKLFF
v_gene: TRBV2; d_gene: TRBD2; CDR3aa: CASRGLAGYGNEQFF
v_gene: TRBV19; d_gene: -; CDR3aa: CASNPTASTDTQYF
v_gene: TRBV12-3/TRBV12-4; d_gene: -; CDR3aa: CASSSRHTEAFF
v_gene: TRBV6-1; d_gene: -; CDR3aa: CASSQQRADTQYF
v_gene: TRBV6-5; d_gene: TRBD1; CDR3aa: CASRGTGGISPLHF
v_gene: TRBV6-1; d_gene: -; CDR3aa: CASSDSVSQETQYF
v_gene: TRBV18; d_gene: -; CDR3aa: CASSPDRQETQYF
v_gene: TRBV6-1; d_gene: TRBD2; CDR3aa: CASSLVAGGRNEQFF
v_gene: TRBV7-3; d_gene: -; CDR3aa: CASSLGDRPNEQFF
v_gene: TRBV20-1; d_gene: -; CDR3aa: CSARGIAKNIQYF
v_gene: TRBV12-3/TRBV12-4; d_gene: -; CDR3aa: CASSSRGASSTEAFF
v_gene: TRBV2; d_gene: -; CDR3aa: CASRRDPNNEQFF
v_gene: TRBV12-3/TRBV12-4; d_gene: TRBD1; CDR3aa: CASSSRTGDGYTF
v_gene: TRBV5-1; d_gene: TRBD1; CDR3aa: CASSSRTGDNQETQYF
v_gene: TRBV20-1; d_gene: -; CDR3aa: CSAGGGNTDTQYF
v_gene: TRBV12-3/TRBV12-4; d_gene: -; CDR3aa: CASTRSEGMELFF
v_gene: TRBV29-1; d_gene: -; CDR3aa: CSVRQSGANVLTF
v_gene: TRBV2; d_gene: TRBD1; CDR3aa: CASRGQGLSWDTEAFF
v_gene: TRBV7-2; d_gene: -; CDR3aa: CASSLVPGASTDTQYF
v_gene: TRBV11-2; d_gene: -; CDR3aa: CASSLVVGAIVVEQFF
v_gene: TRBV14; d_gene: -; CDR3aa: CASRPGTTAVRETQYF
v_gene: TRBV7-2; d_gene: -; CDR3aa: CASSLRSNQPQHF